The clone carrying this T cell receptor beta chain showed up many times. Its cognate antigen is unknown. This CDR3 is built from 15 residues. J was trimmed by 4 bases and V by 5 bases; bases with no gene match: 5. Germline CDR1 reads DFQATT; CDR2 reads SNEGSKA (reference sequence). Then a second PCR, running roughly 6 to 12 cycles, was carried out with a sample-barcoded 5' primer and a J-beta primer mix. In TCRdb, the 5' RACE reads were re-called with MiXCR into one record per CDR3 protein. The sample shows about 1,600,000 distinct CDR3 sequences, approximately 42% of them seen only once. The data derive from a study of blood T cells in healthy people across ages. Looking at the study overall: About one barcoded beta molecule per two T cells was the capture yield of template switching.

Isolated PBMCs totaled at least 7 million in each sample. Whole-study results and caveats: Diversity of TCR beta correlated strongly with naive T cell percentage. Older individuals had lower TCR beta diversity per million T cells (the decline was roughly linear).

The sequenced material came from blood. This TCR was sampled from a woman younger than 35 in good health. This chain links TRBV20-1 with TRBJ2-3, with 14 bases identical to TRBD2. Written as DNA, the CDR3 is TGCAGTGCTCTTGGACTAGCGGGGGGAGCAGATACGCAGTATTTT. This gives the protein CSALGLAGGADTQYF.